This T cell receptor beta chain emerged from a study of cytomegalovirus exposure and HLA in healthy donors. Study-wide points: According to the study, 160 or so TCR beta chains were cytomegalovirus-associated. Later analysis associated a missense DCLRE1C variant with TCR beta V- and J-gene trimming. A later analysis found common viral pathogens apparently linked to several of the most significant clusters.

Turning to this clone: Its antigen is still unknown.

CDR3 length: 17 amino acids. CDR1 is LGHNA and CDR2 is YNFKEQ in the germline V gene. V lost 4 bases, J lost 3 bases, and 9 bases stayed unmatched. PCR was performed using 60 Vbeta and 13 Jbeta primers. Here immunoSEQ multiplex PCR was the method, and the copy in TCRdb shows in-frame clones only, minus some. The sample carries 100,000 to 150,000 clones, around two thirds recorded once. This chain links TRBV4-2 with TRBJ2-1; 10 bases map to TRBD2. This TCR came from a human donor in good health. Sequenced material: PBMCs. The CDR3 nucleotides are TGTGCCAGCAGCCCTAACGTAGCGGGGGGCGGCTACAATGAGCAGTTCTTC. As protein: CASSPNVAGGGYNEQFF.